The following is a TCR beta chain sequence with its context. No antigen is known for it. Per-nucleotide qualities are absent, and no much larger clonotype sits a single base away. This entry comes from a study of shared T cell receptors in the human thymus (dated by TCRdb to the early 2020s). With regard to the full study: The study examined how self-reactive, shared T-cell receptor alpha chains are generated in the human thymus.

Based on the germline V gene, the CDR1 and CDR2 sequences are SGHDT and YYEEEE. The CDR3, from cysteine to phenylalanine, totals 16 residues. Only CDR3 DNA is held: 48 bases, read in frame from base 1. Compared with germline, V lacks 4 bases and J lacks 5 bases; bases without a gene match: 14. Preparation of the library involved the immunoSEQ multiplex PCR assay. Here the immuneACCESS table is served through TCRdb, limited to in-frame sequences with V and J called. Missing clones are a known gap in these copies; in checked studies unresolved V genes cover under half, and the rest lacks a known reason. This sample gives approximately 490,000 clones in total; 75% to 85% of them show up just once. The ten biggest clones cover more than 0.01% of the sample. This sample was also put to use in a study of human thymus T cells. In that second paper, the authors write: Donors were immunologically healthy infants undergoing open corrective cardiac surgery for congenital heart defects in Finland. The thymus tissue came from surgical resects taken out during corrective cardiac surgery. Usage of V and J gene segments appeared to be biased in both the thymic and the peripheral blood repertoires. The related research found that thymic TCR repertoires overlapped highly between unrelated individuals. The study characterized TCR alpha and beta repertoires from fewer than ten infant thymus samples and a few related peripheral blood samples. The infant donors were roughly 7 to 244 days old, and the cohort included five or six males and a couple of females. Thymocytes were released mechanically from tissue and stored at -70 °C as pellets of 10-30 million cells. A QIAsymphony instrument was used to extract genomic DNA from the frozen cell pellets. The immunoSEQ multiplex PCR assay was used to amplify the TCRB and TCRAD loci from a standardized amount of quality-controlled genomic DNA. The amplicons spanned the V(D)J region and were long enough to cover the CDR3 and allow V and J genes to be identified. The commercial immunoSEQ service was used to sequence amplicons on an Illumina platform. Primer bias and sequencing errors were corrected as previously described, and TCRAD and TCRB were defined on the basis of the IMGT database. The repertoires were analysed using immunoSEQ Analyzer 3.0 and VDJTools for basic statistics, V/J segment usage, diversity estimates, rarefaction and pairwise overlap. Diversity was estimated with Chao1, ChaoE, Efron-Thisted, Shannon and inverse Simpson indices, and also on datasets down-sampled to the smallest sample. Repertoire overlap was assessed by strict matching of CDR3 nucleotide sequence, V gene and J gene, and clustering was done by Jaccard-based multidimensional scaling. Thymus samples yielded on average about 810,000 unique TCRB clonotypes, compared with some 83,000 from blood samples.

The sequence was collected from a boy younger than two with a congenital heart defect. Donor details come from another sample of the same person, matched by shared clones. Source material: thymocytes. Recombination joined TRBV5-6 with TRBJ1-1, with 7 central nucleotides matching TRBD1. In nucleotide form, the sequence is TGTGCCAGCAGCCCCGCGAGCTGGAGGGGGCAGACTGAAGCTTTCTTT. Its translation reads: CASSPASWRGQTEAFF.